Given below is one TCR beta chain in context. The clone's antigen remains unknown. Per-base quality was not reported, and no clone a single base away is much larger than it. The data stem from a study of cytomegalovirus exposure and HLA in healthy donors (TCRdb year 2017). Looking at the study overall: An earlier analysis of some 500 of the donors reported approximately 270 Gb of sequence data and some 120 million unique TCR beta sequences from 150 million to 200 million T cells. Typing coverage varied by locus: about 620-630 donors for A, B, C, DRB1 and DQB1; 500 to 550 for DQA1; some 610 for DPA1; 450 to 480 for DPB1. An earlier analysis of around 580 of the donors used high-throughput TCR beta sequencing to judge whether each TCR beta V gene segment behaved as functional or pseudogenic. All discovery cohort repertoires had been generated on a single sequencing platform. Besides the first cohort of 550 to 750 subjects, a separate validation cohort made up of around 120 different subjects was used. A later genetic analysis used genome-wide SNP genotypes for about three fifths of the roughly 700 donors, treating that subset as a discovery cohort. HLA typing included class I and class II loci at four-digit resolution. About 280 gigabases of sequencing data and approximately 91 million unique TCR sequences made up an early release that covered several hundred HLA-typed donors. The T cell repertoires of some 700 subjects were profiled by immunosequencing and related to cytomegalovirus serostatus. Four or five DR-DQ haplotypes were handled as single units for association and clustering because linkage in the cohort was strong. On average, over 200,000 unique TCR beta nucleotide sequences were sequenced per donor among 398 genotyped donors of the cohort, with 15% to 20% of those sequences being non-productive. Rather than using new phenotypic data, the later analysis identified candidate immune exposures from TCR beta sequences and from how often those sequences occurred across donors. Of the roughly 400 genotyped donors, over 65% fell in the genetic ancestry cluster associated with self-reported Caucasian donors. Donor age, sex, ethnicity and CMV serostatus were collected together with the repertoire data. To study patterns of TCR occurrence, a later analysis re-analyzed previously published TCR beta repertoires from 666 donors and added high-resolution HLA genotyping. The study aimed to test whether cataloging public T cell receptors could reveal signatures of past pathogen exposure. High-throughput TCR immunosequencing, statistical association of individual TCRs with disease status, and machine learning were combined to predict cytomegalovirus infection status. On the study overall, not on this receptor specifically: Linkage disequilibrium might explain the correlated functional status among segregating V segments, but an unknown experimental factor could not be ruled out. The sequencing pipeline was judged likely to have produced a cluster of highly shared sequence variants as a technical artifact. In a later analysis, TCR association rates were found to vary across HLA loci, with the most associated TCRs seen for DRB1 alleles and the fewest for HLA-C alleles. When HLA alleles, especially DR and DQ, strongly co-occurred, attributing TCR associations to individual alleles was difficult. In vitro tests confirmed that a few of the cytomegalovirus-associated TCR beta chains recognize cytomegalovirus antigens. In a later genetic analysis, fewer N-insertions in productive TCRs were reported among donors in an Asian-associated ancestry cluster than the roughly 700-donor mean. Only TCR beta chains were sequenced in this cohort, and the absence of alpha or paired-chain data limited detectable features. In a later analysis, several top co-occurrence clusters were reported to appear linked to parvovirus B19, influenza, CMV and Epstein-Barr virus. While some public TCRs were present in many individuals, most TCR sequences turned up only very rarely across donors. Some IMGT-functional V segments, including TRBV6-2 and TRBV6-3, could not be told apart with the 87-base-pair reads, so those segments were excluded. The earlier analysis of approximately 540 of the donors excluded roughly 17 rarely observed V segments, including chromosome 9 orphons, because counts were too low. V-gene and J-gene trimming of TCR beta chains was associated with a missense DCLRE1C variant in a later genetic analysis, and the association was replicated in an independent cohort. Most CMV-associated TCR beta chains appeared to be HLA-restricted in a later analysis, and the HLA associations seemed to be driven largely by CMV exposure. The authors suggested that the approach could potentially be generalized to other disease states and immunological phenotypes. The only immune exposure information available for the cohort was CMV serostatus. A later analysis associated about 17,000 TCR beta sequences with specific HLA alleles at a false discovery rate of 0.05. HLA typing was unavailable for some donors at each locus, so association tests used only the typed subset. A total of fewer than 200 TCR beta chains were listed by the study as associated with cytomegalovirus. In both the original and validation cohorts, the classifier was reported to diagnose cytomegalovirus status with high specificity and sensitivity. In a later analysis, HLA-associated TCR beta chains were found to be more clonally expanded and to have lower generation probabilities than equally common non-associated chains. A further reported finding was that TCR beta sequences accurately predicted the HLA-A and HLA-B alleles for most subjects in the first cohort. Broadly in line with IMGT annotations, most TCR beta V segments showed up in productive rearrangements about 87% or about 30% of the time in an earlier analysis of 450 to 600 of the donors. Roughly uniform sequencing depth across donors was assumed in presence/absence analyses, although this assumption may not hold.

The cohort comprised under 700 healthy bone marrow donors. All cohort members were sampled while nominally healthy, although unrecorded immune exposures were likely present. The donor was CMV seronegative and belonged to the group of over 350 seronegative cohort members. Each donor provided a peripheral blood sample, and peripheral blood mononuclear cells were used for TCR beta sequencing. The Qiagen DNeasy Blood Extraction Kit was used to extract genomic DNA from the blood cell samples. Library preparation was by the immunoSEQ multiplex PCR assay. For the multiplex PCR, a mixture combining 60 forward primers for TCR Vbeta segments and 13 reverse primers for TCR Jbeta segments was used. The CDR3 region of rearranged TCR beta genes was amplified from genomic DNA by a multiplex PCR assay. Amplified TCR beta libraries were sequenced as 87-base-pair reads on the Illumina HiSeq System. As for the authors' bioinformatics: A later analysis counted approximately 74 million unique TCR beta chains across the 550 to 700 repertoires, and around 9.9 million of these chains were shared by at least two donors. Raw reads were error-corrected and collapsed into unique sequences by a nearest-neighbor algorithm in which closely related sequences were merged to remove PCR and sequencing errors. Alignment of CDR3 sequences to IMGT reference sequences was used to assign V, D and J gene segments. For a sequence to be retained, a match of at least six nucleotides to both a V gene segment and a J gene segment was required. A rearrangement counted as productive if the CDR3 had no stop codons and remained in frame with V and J, and every other rearrangement counted as non-productive. CDR3 was defined by IMGT convention, running from the second conserved V-encoded cysteine to the conserved J-encoded phenylalanine. The earlier analysis of about 500 of the donors excluded sequences that lacked an unambiguous match to a single V gene segment. In an earlier analysis of approximately 560 of the donors, a V segment was called functional when productive rearrangements were above 56.7%, and segregating when the standard deviation between donors exceeded 5%. A statistical classification framework was developed to diagnose cytomegalovirus status using the catalog of TCR beta chain sequences. A later analysis assigned V and J genes by comparing TCR nucleotide sequences with IMGT/GENE-DB human TR gene sequences. The TCRdist pipeline was used in a later analysis to assign CDR3 sequences and most-parsimonious VDJ recombination scenarios. In a later analysis, each TCR beta chain was defined by its CDR3 amino acid sequence together with its V-gene family, and reads without a unique V-gene family were excluded. A later analysis removed several hundred highly shared, low-generation-probability nucleotide sequences to deal with suspected cross-contamination and a sequencing artifact. A later analysis calculated a clonal expansion index for each public chain from normalized within-repertoire ranks of inferred template counts. In a later analysis, generation probabilities were computed with a VDJ recombination model fitted to out-of-frame rearrangements, and the resulting probabilities were checked against IGoR. In a later analysis, hypergeometric tests were used to score TCR-TCR, TCR-HLA and TCR-CMV co-occurrence, with a repertoire-size bias correction applied to TCR pairs. False discovery rates were estimated in a later analysis by permuting HLA or CMV assignments 20 times. In a later analysis, co-occurring TCRs were grouped using DBSCAN, with TCRdist sequence similarity added in when clustering inside HLA-allele-positive subsets. For co-occurrence clustering, repertoires with fewer than 30,000 or more than 120,000 public chains were excluded, along with roughly 5 repertoires with anomalous nucleotide sharing. TCRdb mirrors the immuneACCESS table, restricted to in-frame sequences. Some clones are absent from its copies; in checked studies, under half trace to an unresolved V gene, and the reason for the others is unknown. V, J and clone size reflect that table, while D and trimming were determined from the DNA. This sample is represented by about 170,000 clones; roughly 76% of them were singletons. Together, the top ten hold over 2% of the sample.

From the cysteine up to the phenylalanine, the CDR3 has a length of 15 residues. Only the CDR3 region is kept as DNA, spanning 45 bases read in frame from base 1. At the junction V is shortened by 5 bases and J by 3 bases; bases outside the gene matches: 6. Sequences SGHTA (CDR1) and FQGNSA (CDR2) are obtained from the germline V gene. Specimen: PBMCs. In this chain, TRBV7-2 is recombined with TRBJ2-1, with 8 junctional bases fitting TRBD2. The source of this sequence is a male donor in good health and CMV-seronegative. The CDR3 protein: CASSELADYYNEQFF. The bases are TGTGCCAGCAGCGAACTAGCGGATTACTACAATGAGCAGTTCTTC.